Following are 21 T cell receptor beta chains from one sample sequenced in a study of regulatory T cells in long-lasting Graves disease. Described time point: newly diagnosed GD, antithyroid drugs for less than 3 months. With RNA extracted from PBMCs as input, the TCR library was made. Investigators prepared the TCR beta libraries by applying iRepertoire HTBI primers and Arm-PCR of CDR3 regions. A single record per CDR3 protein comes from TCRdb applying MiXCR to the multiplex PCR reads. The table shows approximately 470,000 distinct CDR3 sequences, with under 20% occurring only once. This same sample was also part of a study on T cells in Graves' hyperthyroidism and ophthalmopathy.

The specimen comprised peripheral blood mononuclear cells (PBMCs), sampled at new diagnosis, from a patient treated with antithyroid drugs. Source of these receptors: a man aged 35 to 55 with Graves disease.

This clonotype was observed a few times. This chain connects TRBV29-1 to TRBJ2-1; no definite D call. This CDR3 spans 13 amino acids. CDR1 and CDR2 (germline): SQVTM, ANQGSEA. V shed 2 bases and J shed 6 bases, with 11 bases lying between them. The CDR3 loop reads CSVELHARNEQFF. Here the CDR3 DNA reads TGCAGCGTTGAACTCCATGCGCGCAATGAGCAGTTCTTC.

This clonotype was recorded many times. This CDR3 is CASSLVGGEQFF. The CDR3 bases are TGTGCCAGCAGCCTAGTAGGGGGTGAGCAGTTCTTC. The rearrangement links TRBV28 to TRBJ2-1; tentatively, D is TRBD1 (6 bases). The CDR3 consists of 12 residues. CDR1 is MDHEN, CDR2 SYDVKM, per germline. Deletions cut 6 bases from V and 9 bases from J, with 12 bases between.

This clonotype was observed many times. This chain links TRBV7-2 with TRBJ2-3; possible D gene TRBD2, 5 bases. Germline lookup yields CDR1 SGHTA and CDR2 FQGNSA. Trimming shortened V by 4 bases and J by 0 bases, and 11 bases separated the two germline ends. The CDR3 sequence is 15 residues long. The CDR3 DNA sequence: TGTGCCAGCAGCTGGACTTCCGCAAGCACAGATACGCAGTATTTT. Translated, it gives CASSWTSASTDTQYF.

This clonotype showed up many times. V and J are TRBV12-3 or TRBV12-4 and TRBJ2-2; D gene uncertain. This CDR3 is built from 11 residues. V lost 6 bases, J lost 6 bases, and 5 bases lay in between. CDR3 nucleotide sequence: TGTGCCAGCAGCTTCGCCGGGGAGCTGTTTTTT. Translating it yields CASSFAGELFF.

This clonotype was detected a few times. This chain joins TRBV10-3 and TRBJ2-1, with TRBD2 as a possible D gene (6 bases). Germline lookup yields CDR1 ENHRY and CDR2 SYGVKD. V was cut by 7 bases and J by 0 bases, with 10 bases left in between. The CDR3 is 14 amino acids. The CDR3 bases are TGTGCCATCAAGAATAGCGGCTCCTACAATGAGCAGTTCTTC. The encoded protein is CAIKNSGSYNEQFF.

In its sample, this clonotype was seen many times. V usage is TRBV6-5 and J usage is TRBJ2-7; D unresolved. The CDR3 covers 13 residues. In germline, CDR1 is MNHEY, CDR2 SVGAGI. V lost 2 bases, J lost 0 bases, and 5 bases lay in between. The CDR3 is CASSYADSYEQYF. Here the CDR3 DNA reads TGTGCCAGCAGTTACGCGGACTCCTACGAGCAGTACTTC.

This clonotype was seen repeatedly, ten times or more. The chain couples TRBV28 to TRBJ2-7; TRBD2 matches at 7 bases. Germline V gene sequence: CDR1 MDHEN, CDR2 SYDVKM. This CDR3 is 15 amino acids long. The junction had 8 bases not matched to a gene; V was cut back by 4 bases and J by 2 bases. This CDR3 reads CASSSRTSVAYEQYF. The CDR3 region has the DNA TGTGCCAGCAGTTCCCGGACTAGTGTTGCCTACGAGCAGTACTTC.

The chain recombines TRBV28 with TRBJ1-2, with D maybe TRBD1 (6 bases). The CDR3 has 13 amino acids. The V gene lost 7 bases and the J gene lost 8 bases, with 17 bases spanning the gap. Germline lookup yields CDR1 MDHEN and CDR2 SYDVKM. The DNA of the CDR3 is TGTGCCAGCAATCCCGCCGGGGGCAGGGGCTACACCTTC. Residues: CASNPAGGRGYTF.

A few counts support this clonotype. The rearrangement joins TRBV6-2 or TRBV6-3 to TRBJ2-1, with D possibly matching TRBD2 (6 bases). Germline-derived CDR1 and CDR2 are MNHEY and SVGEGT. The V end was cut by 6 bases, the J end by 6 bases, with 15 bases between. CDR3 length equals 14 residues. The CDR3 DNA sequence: TGTGCCAGCAGGGTGGGGACTGGCCCCAATGAGCAGTTCTTC. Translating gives CASRVGTGPNEQFF.

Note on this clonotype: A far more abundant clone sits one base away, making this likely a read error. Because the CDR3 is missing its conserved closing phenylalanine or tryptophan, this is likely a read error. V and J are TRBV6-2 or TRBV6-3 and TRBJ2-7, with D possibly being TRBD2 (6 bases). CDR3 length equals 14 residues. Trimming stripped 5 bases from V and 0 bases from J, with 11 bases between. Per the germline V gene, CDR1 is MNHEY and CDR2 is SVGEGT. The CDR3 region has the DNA TGTGCCAGCAGTGGGACTTCGTTCTCCTACGAGCAGTACTCC. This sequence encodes CASSGTSFSYEQYS.

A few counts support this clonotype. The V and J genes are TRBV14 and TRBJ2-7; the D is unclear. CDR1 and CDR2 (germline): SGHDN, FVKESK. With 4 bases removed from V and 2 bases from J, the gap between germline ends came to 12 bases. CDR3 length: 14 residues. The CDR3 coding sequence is TGTGCCAGCAGCCTAATTTACGGAACCTACGAGCAGTACTTC. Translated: CASSLIYGTYEQYF.

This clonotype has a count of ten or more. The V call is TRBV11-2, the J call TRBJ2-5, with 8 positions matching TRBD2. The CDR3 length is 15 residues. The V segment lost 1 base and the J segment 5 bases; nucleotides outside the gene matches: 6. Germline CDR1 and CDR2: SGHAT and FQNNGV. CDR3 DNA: TGTGCCAGCAGCTTAGGGAATGGACTAGCCGAGACCCAGTACTTC. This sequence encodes CASSLGNGLAETQYF.

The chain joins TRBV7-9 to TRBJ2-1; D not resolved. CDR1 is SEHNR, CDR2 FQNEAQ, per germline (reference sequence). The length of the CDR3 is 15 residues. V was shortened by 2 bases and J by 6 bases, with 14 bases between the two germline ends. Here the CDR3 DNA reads TGTGCCAGCAGCTTACTCCGGGTTCGGACCAATGAGCAGTTCTTC. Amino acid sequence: CASSLLRVRTNEQFF.

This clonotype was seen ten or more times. CDR3 residues: CSALESLGVQYF. In nucleotides, the CDR3 is TGCAGTGCCTTAGAGAGTTTGGGGGTGCAGTACTTC. The V call is TRBV20-1, the J call TRBJ2-7; tentatively, D is TRBD1 or TRBD2 (5 bases each). CDR1 and CDR2 from the germline V gene are DFQATT and SNEGSKA (reference sequence). The CDR3 is made up of 12 amino acids. Trimming took off 6 bases at V and 9 bases at J, with 18 bases between the two ends.

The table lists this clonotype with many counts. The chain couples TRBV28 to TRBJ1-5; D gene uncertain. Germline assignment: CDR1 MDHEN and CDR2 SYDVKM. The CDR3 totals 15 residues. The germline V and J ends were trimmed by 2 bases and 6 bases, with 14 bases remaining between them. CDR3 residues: CASSLRGRVGQPQHF. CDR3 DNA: TGTGCCAGCAGTTTACGTGGGAGGGTGGGTCAGCCCCAGCATTTT.

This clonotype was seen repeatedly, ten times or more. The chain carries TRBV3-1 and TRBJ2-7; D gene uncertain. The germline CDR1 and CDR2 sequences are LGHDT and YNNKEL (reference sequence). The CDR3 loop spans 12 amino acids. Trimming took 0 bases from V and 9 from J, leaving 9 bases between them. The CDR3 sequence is CASSQDTPTQYF. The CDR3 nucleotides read TGTGCCAGCAGCCAAGATACCCCGACGCAGTACTTC.

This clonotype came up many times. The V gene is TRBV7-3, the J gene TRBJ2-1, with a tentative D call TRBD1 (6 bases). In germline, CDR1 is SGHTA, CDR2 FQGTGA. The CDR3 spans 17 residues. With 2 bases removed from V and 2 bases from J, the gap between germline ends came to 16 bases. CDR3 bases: TGTGCCAGCAGCTTATCGGAGAGGACAGAGCCCTACAATGAGCAGTTCTTC. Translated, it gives CASSLSERTEPYNEQFF.

This CDR3 reads CASSGTGDAGELFF. Written as DNA, the CDR3 is TGTGCCAGCAGCGGGACAGGGGACGCCGGGGAGCTGTTTTTT. The genes are TRBV12-3 or TRBV12-4 and TRBJ2-2; 10 bases line up with TRBD1. J was trimmed by 6 bases and V by 6 bases; bases with no gene match: 4. The CDR3 covers 14 residues.

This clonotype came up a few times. CDR3 region: CASSFQGLSYEQYF. CDR3 DNA: TGTGCCAGCAGTTTCCAAGGACTTTCCTACGAGCAGTACTTC. V is TRBV28 and J is TRBJ2-7; D perhaps matches TRBD2 (5 bases). The germline V and J ends were trimmed by 3 bases and 1 base, with 10 bases remaining between them. In germline, CDR1 is MDHEN, CDR2 SYDVKM. CDR3 length: 14 residues.

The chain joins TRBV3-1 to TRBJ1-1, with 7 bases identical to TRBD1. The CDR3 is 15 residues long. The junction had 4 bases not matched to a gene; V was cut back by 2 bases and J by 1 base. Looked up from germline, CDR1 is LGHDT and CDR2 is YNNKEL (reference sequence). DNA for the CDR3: TGTGCCAGCAGCCAACCTCACAGGGGGAACACTGAAGCTTTCTTT. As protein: CASSQPHRGNTEAFF.

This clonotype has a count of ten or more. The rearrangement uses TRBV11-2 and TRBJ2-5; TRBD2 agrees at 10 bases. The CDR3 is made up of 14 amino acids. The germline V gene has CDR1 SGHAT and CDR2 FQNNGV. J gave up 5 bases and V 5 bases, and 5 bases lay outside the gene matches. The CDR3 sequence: CASSPGLARETQYF. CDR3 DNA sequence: TGTGCCAGCAGCCCGGGACTAGCGAGGGAGACCCAGTACTTC.